What follows are 31 T cell receptor beta chains derived from one specimen sequenced in a study of blood T cell repertoires in COVID-19 (dated by TCRdb to 2019 to 2021). Library preparation used the immunoSEQ multiplex PCR assay. TCRdb re-hosts the immuneACCESS table, in-frame sequences only. Its copies lack some clones; in the studies checked, an unresolved V gene accounts for under half of them, and the cause for the rest is not known. A total of around 120,000 clones appear in this sample, 69% of them only once. Together, the top ten hold roughly 6% of the sample. Sequenced input: peripheral blood. The receptors originated from a man at least 80 years old with acute or convalescent COVID-19.

The genes are TRBV24-1 and TRBJ2-7; TRBD2 agrees at 14 bases. Germline trimming cut 8 bases from V and 4 bases from J; bases unmatched to any gene: 21. CDR1 and CDR2 from the germline V gene are KGHDR and SFDVKD. The CDR3 sequence is 20 residues long. This CDR3 reads CATIQLPGTSGSGSRYEQYF. The CDR3 DNA is TGTGCCACCATCCAGCTACCAGGGACTAGCGGGAGCGGGTCCCGATACGAGCAGTACTTC.

J is TRBJ2-4 and V is TRBV6-5, with D perhaps matching TRBD2 (5 bases). The CDR3 has 15 residues. The germline V gene has CDR1 MNHEY and CDR2 SVGAGI. V lost 5 bases and J lost 1, with 12 bases in between. CDR3 coding DNA: TGTGCCAGCAGTATACGGGAAACGGCCAAAAACATTCAGTACTTC. This gives the protein CASSIRETAKNIQYF.

Comments on this clone: The conserved final phenylalanine or tryptophan is absent from the CDR3, which likely points to a read error. No DNA is shown, since the ends of the CDR3 on it are uncertain; the CDR3 is the one TCRdb lists. The chain employs TRBV28 and TRBJ1-2. From its first to its last residue, the CDR3 has 8 amino acids. CDR1 MDHEN and CDR2 SYDVKM come from the germline V gene. The chain's CDR3 is CASSFLRD.

This clone was seen only once. V usage is TRBV6-2 or TRBV6-3 and J usage is TRBJ2-5, with 7 bases that match TRBD1. There are 15 residues in the CDR3. With V trimmed by 0 bases and J by 5 bases, 6 bases remained unmatched. In germline, CDR1 is MNHEY, CDR2 SVGEGT. CDR3 in DNA: TGTGCCAGCAGTTACTCCGACAGGGAGTTGGAGACCCAGTACTTC. Residues: CASSYSDRELETQYF.

The chain carries TRBV21-1 and TRBJ2-2; TRBD2 is the table's D call, not checked against the DNA. TRBV21-1 is a documented pseudogene. CDR3 length equals 15 residues. CDR3 loop: CASSNGGRNTGELFF. CDR3 DNA sequence: TGTGCCAGCAGCAACGGCGGGAGAAACACCGGGGAGCTGTTTTTT.

V is TRBV7-9 and J is TRBJ2-3; 12 nucleotides agree with TRBD1. Germline lookup yields CDR1 SEHNR and CDR2 FQNEAQ (reference sequence). The CDR3 is made up of 17 amino acids. V was pared by 6 bases and J by 4 bases, with 11 bases of the junction left unmatched. The CDR3 reads CASSSGGTGGDPDTQYF. The CDR3 coding sequence is TGTGCCAGCAGTTCTGGGGGGACAGGGGGCGACCCAGATACGCAGTATTTT.

Ten or more counts support this clone. This chain joins TRBV7-9 and TRBJ1-5; D might be TRBD1 (5 bases). Trimming pared 1 base from V and 3 bases from J, leaving 7 bases between. CDR1 is SEHNR and CDR2 is FQNEAQ in the germline V gene (reference sequence). The CDR3 is 14 amino acids. The CDR3, as DNA: TGTGCCAGCAGCTTAGTAGGGGTCAATCAGCCCCAGCATTTT. Translating it yields CASSLVGVNQPQHF.

The chain has TRBV7-9 and TRBJ2-1; D uncertain. V was trimmed by 4 bases and J by 0 bases, leaving 7 bases between them. Germline CDR1 and CDR2: SEHNR and FQNEAQ (reference sequence). The CDR3 extends over 14 amino acids. CDR3 residues: CASSSTFSYNEQFF. The CDR3 nucleotides read TGTGCCAGCAGCTCGACATTCTCCTACAATGAGCAGTTCTTC.

J is TRBJ1-1 and V is TRBV7-8; D is perhaps TRBD1 (6 bases). CDR1 and CDR2 (germline): SGHVS, FQNEAQ. CDR3 length: 15 amino acids. V was shortened by 5 bases and J by 0 bases, with 13 bases between the two germline ends. CDR3 sequence reads: CASSPVGGMNTEAFF. In nucleotides, the CDR3 is TGTGCCAGCAGCCCCGTAGGGGGAATGAACACTGAAGCTTTCTTT.

This clone showed up just a few times. The chain carries TRBV6-5 and TRBJ1-2, with 11 bases lining up with TRBD1. Trimming removed 0 bases from V and 7 bases from J; junction bases left unmatched: 4. This CDR3 has 15 residues. CDR1 MNHEY and CDR2 SVGAGI come from the germline V gene. The CDR3: CASSYSRTGGRGYTF. CDR3 in DNA: TGTGCCAGCAGTTACTCGCGGACAGGGGGCCGTGGCTACACCTTC.

V and J are TRBV5-1 and TRBJ2-2, with a weak D call TRBD2 (5 bases). CDR1 and CDR2 from the germline V gene are SGHRS and YFSETQ. V lost 4 bases and J 4 bases, leaving 11 bases between the germline ends. This CDR3 has 14 amino acids. CDR3 residues: CASSHGLRTGELFF. The CDR3 DNA is TGCGCCAGCAGCCACGGACTGCGCACCGGGGAGCTGTTTTTT. Full variable domain (remainder filled in from reference TRBV5-1 and TRBJ2-2): KAGVTQTPRYLIKTRGQQVTLSCSPISGHRSVSWYQQTPGQGLQFLFEYFSETQRNKGNFPGRFSGRQFSNSRSEMNVSTLELGDSALYLCASSHGLRTGELFFGEGSRLTVL.

The chain employs TRBV7-2 and TRBJ2-1, with D tentatively TRBD1 (5 bases). The germline V gene encodes CDR1 SGHTA and CDR2 FQGNSA. Trimming took off 5 bases at V and 8 bases at J, with 13 bases between the two ends. This CDR3 has 13 residues. In DNA, the CDR3 is TGTGCCAGCAGCCAATACAGGCTGTATGAGCAGTTCTTC. Its translation: CASSQYRLYEQFF. The entire variable domain, with the rest obtained from reference TRBV7-2 and TRBJ2-1, is as follows: GAGVSQSPSNKVTEKGKDVELRCDPISGHTALYWYRQSLGQGLEFLIYFQGNSAPDKSGLPSDRFSAERTGGSVSTLTIQRTQQEDSAVYLCASSQYRLYEQFFGPGTRLTVL.

This sequence joins TRBV7-2 and TRBJ1-5; 11 nucleotides line up with TRBD1. Losses at the gene ends were 4 bases for V and 0 bases for J; bases not matched to a gene: 5. The CDR3 contains 17 residues. Germline CDR1 reads SGHTA; CDR2 reads FQGNSA. DNA for the CDR3: TGTGCCAGCAGCTACGGGACAGGGGGGTATAGCAATCAGCCCCAGCATTTT. This encodes CASSYGTGGYSNQPQHF.

The chain couples TRBV5-4 to TRBJ2-5; 11 bases match TRBD2. Germline values: CDR1 SGHNT, CDR2 YYREEE (reference sequence). CDR3 length equals 15 residues. Trimming at V came to 4 bases and at J to 5 bases, leaving 7 bases not matched to a gene. The chain's CDR3 is CASSGGTSGRETQYF. The DNA of the CDR3 is TGTGCCAGCAGCGGCGGGACTAGCGGACGGGAGACCCAGTACTTC.

The chain joins TRBV28 to TRBJ1-2; D gene uncertain. There are 14 residues in the CDR3. CDR1 and CDR2 (germline): MDHEN, SYDVKM. Trimming shortened V by 3 bases and J by 5 bases, and 13 bases separated the two germline ends. The DNA for the CDR3 is TGTGCCAGCAGTTTTTACGGAGATGCGTATGGCTACACCTTC. Translated: CASSFYGDAYGYTF.

This clone was observed a handful of times. The chain is built from TRBV27 and TRBJ1-5; 7 bases align to TRBD1. This CDR3 spans 15 amino acids. Germline V lookup: CDR1 MNHEY, CDR2 SMNVEV (reference sequence). J lost 3 bases, V lost 2 bases, and 4 bases had no gene match. CDR3 DNA sequence: TGTGCCAGCAGTTTAAGGACAGGCCTCAATCAGCCCCAGCATTTT. This encodes CASSLRTGLNQPQHF.

This clone was counted a few times. The chain couples TRBV5-4 to TRBJ1-2; tentative D call: TRBD1 (6 bases). The germline V gene encodes CDR1 SGHNT and CDR2 YYREEE (reference sequence). V was trimmed by 0 bases and J by 8 bases, leaving 11 bases between them. The CDR3 loop spans 13 amino acids. CDR3 sequence reads: CASSLGAGTGYTF. CDR3 in DNA: TGTGCCAGCAGCTTGGGGGCCGGGACAGGCTACACCTTC.

The chain joins TRBV5-1 to TRBJ2-1; D gene uncertain. The germline CDR1 and CDR2 sequences are SGHRS and YFSETQ. The CDR3 extends over 14 amino acids. V was cut by 3 bases and J by 8 bases, with 15 bases left in between. The CDR3 sequence: CASSYETYSDEQFF. For the CDR3, the DNA is TGCGCCAGCAGCTACGAGACATATTCGGATGAGCAGTTCTTC.

CDR3: CASRRSSVGEQFF. CDR3 in DNA: TGTGCCAGCCGCAGGTCTAGCGTGGGTGAGCAGTTCTTC. The chain employs TRBV7-2 and TRBJ2-1; a weak D match, TRBD2 (6 bases). CDR1 SGHTA and CDR2 FQGNSA come from the germline V gene. This CDR3 region has 13 residues. The germline V and J ends were trimmed by 8 bases and 9 bases, with 17 bases remaining between them.

The chain couples TRBV28 to TRBJ2-1, with TRBD2 as a possible D gene (5 bases). The V and J ends lost 6 bases and 2 bases respectively, with 8 bases between them. The length of the CDR3 is 13 residues. From germline, CDR1 is MDHEN and CDR2 SYDVKM. The CDR3 sequence is CASRSGTYNEQFF. CDR3 DNA: TGTGCCAGCAGGAGCGGTACCTACAATGAGCAGTTCTTC.

This chain connects TRBV5-1 to TRBJ2-3; D is perhaps TRBD1 (5 bases). There are 13 residues in the CDR3. Trimming removed 0 bases from V and 4 bases from J, with 6 bases in between. Germline loops: CDR1 SGHRS, CDR2 YFSETQ. In nucleotides, the CDR3 is TGCGCCAGCAGCTTGGGGGGCTCAGATACGCAGTATTTT. Protein sequence: CASSLGGSDTQYF.

This clone occurred once. The chain recombines TRBV7-9 with TRBJ2-1, with 7 positions matching TRBD2. The ends lost 1 base at V and 12 bases at J; junction bases unmatched: 6. CDR3 size: 13 residues. Germline V gene lookup returns CDR1 SEHNR and CDR2 FQNEAQ (reference sequence). CDR3 sequence (DNA): TGTGCCAGCAGCTTAGGGGAGCTAGCGGCGCAGTTCTTC. This sequence encodes CASSLGELAAQFF. The variable domain in full, with the rest retrieved from reference TRBV7-9 and TRBJ2-1, is DTGVSQNPRHKITKRGQNVTFRCDPISEHNRLYWYRQTLGQGPEFLTYFQNEAQLEKSRLLSDRFSAERPKGSFSTLEIQRTEQGDSAMYLCASSLGELAAQFFGPGTRLTVL.

This clone showed up just a few times. The chain links TRBV4-3 to TRBJ2-7, with D possibly TRBD2 on 6 matching bases. CDR1 is LGHNA, CDR2 YSLEER, per germline. There are 16 residues in the CDR3. Trimming removed 0 bases at V and 4 bases at J, with 16 bases between. The CDR3 protein is CASSQDLGTVIYEQYF. The CDR3 nucleotides read TGCGCCAGCAGCCAAGATCTGGGGACTGTCATTTACGAGCAGTACTTC.

The chain uses TRBV11-2 and TRBJ2-1, with 7 bases lining up with TRBD2. Germline CDR1 SGHAT, CDR2 FQNNGV. Germline trimming cut 2 bases from V and 9 bases from J; bases unmatched to any gene: 10. The CDR3 loop spans 15 amino acids. The CDR3 DNA sequence: TGTGCCAGCAGCTTACAGGGCGCCGGGGGGAGTGAGCAGTTCTTC. It is translated as CASSLQGAGGSEQFF.

This chain connects TRBV7-2 to TRBJ2-7; TRBD1 matches at 8 bases. V was pared by 3 bases and J by 4 bases, with 5 bases of the junction left unmatched. This CDR3 is built from 14 residues. Germline V CDR1 and CDR2: SGHTA, FQGNSA. The CDR3 nucleotides read TGTGCCAGCAGCTTTACAGGACAGGGTTACGAGCAGTACTTC. It encodes CASSFTGQGYEQYF. The complete variable domain, with remaining parts taken from reference TRBV7-2 and TRBJ2-7, reads GAGVSQSPSNKVTEKGKDVELRCDPISGHTALYWYRQSLGQGLEFLIYFQGNSAPDKSGLPSDRFSAERTGGSVSTLTIQRTQQEDSAVYLCASSFTGQGYEQYFGPGTRLTVT.

The chain has TRBV3-1 (or the pseudogene TRBV3-2) and TRBJ2-7, with TRBD1 matching 10 bases. Germline V gives CDR1 LGHDT, CDR2 YNNKEL (reference sequence). V dropped 1 base and J dropped 0; count of bases not matched to a gene: 6. The CDR3 covers 17 residues. CDR3 loop: CASSQGQGAPYSYEQYF. The CDR3 DNA reads TGTGCCAGCAGCCAAGGACAGGGGGCTCCTTACTCCTACGAGCAGTACTTC.

The CDR3 coding sequence is TGTGCCAGCAGCTCCCCACCGGGGGGAGAGACCCAGTACTTC. Translation gives CASSSPPGGETQYF. The chain links TRBV7-2 to TRBJ2-5; 7 positions match TRBD2. The germline V gene has CDR1 SGHTA and CDR2 FQGNSA. V lost 4 bases and J lost 4; bases outside the gene matches: 6. This CDR3 comprises 14 residues.

This clone was observed a handful of times. The chain joins TRBV6-5 to TRBJ1-2; TRBD1 matches at 7 bases. CDR3 length: 14 residues. Germline V gives CDR1 MNHEY, CDR2 SVGAGI. V dropped 5 bases and J dropped 5; count of bases not matched to a gene: 8. The CDR3 loop is CASSTHDRAYGYTF. The CDR3 region has the DNA TGTGCCAGCAGTACCCACGACAGGGCTTATGGCTACACCTTC.

V is TRBV4-1 and J is TRBJ1-2; D unresolved. The V and J ends lost 1 base and 4 bases respectively, with 10 bases between them. The CDR3 extends over 14 amino acids. The germline V gene encodes CDR1 MGHRA and CDR2 YSYEKL. The CDR3 nucleotides read TGCGCCAGCAGCCAAGCGGCCAACAGCTATGGCTACACCTTC. It codes for CASSQAANSYGYTF.

This clone appeared a single time. The rearrangement joins TRBV18 to TRBJ2-7; possibly TRBD1 for D (5 bases). Germline V lookup: CDR1 KGHSH, CDR2 LQKENI. The ends were cut back, 3 bases at V and 3 bases at J, with 15 bases in the middle. The CDR3 sequence is 15 residues long. The CDR3 reads CASSPRAGWGYEQYF. The CDR3 nucleotides are TGTGCCAGCTCACCCCGGGCAGGGTGGGGCTACGAGCAGTACTTC.

The V gene is TRBV29-1, the J gene TRBJ2-2; D is possibly TRBD1 (6 bases). Germline V gives CDR1 SQVTM, CDR2 ANQGSEA. Trimming took off 4 bases at V and 5 bases at J, with 14 bases between the two ends. The CDR3 runs 14 residues. CDR3: CSVGLTGRTGELFF. CDR3 DNA: TGCAGCGTTGGGTTAACAGGGCGGACCGGGGAGCTGTTTTTT.